The rows below give T cell receptor beta chains drawn from one sample of a study of persistence of HIV-infected CD4 T cells. Their antigens remain unidentified. Here immunoSEQ multiplex PCR was the method, and the copy in TCRdb shows in-frame clones only, minus some. This sample yields approximately 15,000 clones, of which roughly 70% are seen a single time; about a sixth belongs to the top ten. The material was CD4+ T cells sorted from PBMCs after approximately 18-hour stimulation, obtained from a patient who received antiretroviral therapy. The origin of the receptors is an adult man with HIV who was CMV-seropositive. CDR3s include the opening cysteine and the closing phenylalanine or tryptophan. A D gene is named only where the DNA matches it firmly. Only some rows state a clone size, as once, few, many or a class for expanded clones.

size | J | D | V | DNA | CDR3
few | TRBJ1-4 | TRBD1 | TRBV5-1 | TGCGCCAGCAGCTTGGTATTCGTACAGGGGAATGAAAAACTGTTTTTT | CASSLVFVQGNEKLFF
- | TRBJ1-1 | - | TRBV5-1 | TGCGCCAGCAGCTCCTTCATCGAGGGGACTGAAGCTTTCTTT | CASSSFIEGTEAFF
- | TRBJ1-5 | - | TRBV19 | TGTGCCAGTAGTATAGAGCCAAGGACCACGCCCCAGCATTTT | CASSIEPRTTPQHF
- | TRBJ2-7 | TRBD2 | TRBV11-2 | TGTGCCAGCAGCGGACACCGTGGTAGCGGGGGGGTTTCAGGAGAGCAGTACTTC | CASSGHRGSGGVSGEQYF
- | TRBJ2-2 | TRBD1 | TRBV5-1 | TGCGCCAGCAGCTTGTTGCACAGGGGCACCGGGGAGCTGTTTTTT | CASSLLHRGTGELFF
- | TRBJ2-1 | TRBD2 | TRBV28 | TGTGCCAGCAGTCCACAGCTAGCGGGATCCTACAATGAGCAGTTCTTC | CASSPQLAGSYNEQFF
- | TRBJ2-1 | TRBD2 | TRBV4-2 | TGTGCCAGCAGCCAAGAGTATAGCGGGGGTGGTCTTAGGCATGAGCAGTTCTTC | CASSQEYSGGGLRHEQFF
- | TRBJ1-3 | - | TRBV7-6 | TGTGCCAGCAGCTTACTGGGGCGAGGAAACACCATATATTTT | CASSLLGRGNTIYF
- | TRBJ1-6 | TRBD1 | TRBV7-9 | TGTGCCAGCAGCCAGGGACAGGAAAATTCACCCCTCCACTTT | CASSQGQENSPLHF
- | TRBJ2-7 | - | TRBV7-2 | TGTGCCAGCAGCTTTGTTGAACGGGGCTACGAGCAGTACTTC | CASSFVERGYEQYF
- | TRBJ1-2 | TRBD1 | TRBV7-9 | TGTGCCAGCTCGGGACAGGGGACACTCACCTATGGCTACACCTTC | CASSGQGTLTYGYTF
- | TRBJ2-1 | - | TRBV15 | TGTGCCACCAGGCCCCTCGGGGGCGCCTACAATGAGCAGTTCTTC | CATRPLGGAYNEQFF
- | TRBJ1-5 | - | TRBV7-8 | TGTGCCAGCAGCGTACAGGGTGATCAGCCCCAGCATTTT | CASSVQGDQPQHF
- | TRBJ2-7 | - | TRBV28 | TGTGCCAGCAGCATCCCGACCCGGCAGTACTCCTACGAGCAGTACTTC | CASSIPTRQYSYEQYF
- | TRBJ1-1 | TRBD1 | TRBV2 | TGTGCCAGCACGTCAGGGAGGACAGGCCAAAGAGGAGCTTTCTTT | CASTSGRTGQRGAFF
- | TRBJ2-7 | - | TRBV12-5 | TGTGCTAGTGGTTCTACGCAATCCTACGAGCAGTACTTC | CASGSTQSYEQYF
- | TRBJ2-2 | - | TRBV28 | TGTGCCAGCAGTTCCCCGGGGTATACCGGGGAGCTGTTTTTT | CASSSPGYTGELFF
- | TRBJ1-1 | TRBD1 | TRBV5-5 | TGTGCCAGCAGCTCGGACAGGGGGCCGGTCACTGAAGCTTTCTTT | CASSSDRGPVTEAFF
medium-sized | TRBJ2-3 | TRBD2 | TRBV2 | TGTGCCAGCAGTGAAGTGTCTAGCGGGGGCTCAGATACGCAGTATTTT | CASSEVSSGGSDTQYF
- | TRBJ1-4 | - | TRBV9 | TGTGCCAGCAGCTTGATGACGCGAACTAATGAAAAACTGTTTTTT | CASSLMTRTNEKLFF
once | TRBJ2-7 | TRBD1 | TRBV19 | TGTGCCAGTAGTCTCACAGGGGGCCCCAACGAGCAGTACTTC | CASSLTGGPNEQYF
large | TRBJ1-2 | - | TRBV2 | TGTGCCAGCAGTGAGGGCAGGTCGTCCGGCTACACCTTC | CASSEGRSSGYTF
- | TRBJ1-6 | TRBD1 | TRBV4-1 | TGCGCCAGCAGCCGTTCGACAGGGGAGAATAATTCACCCCTCCACTTT | CASSRSTGENNSPLHF
- | TRBJ1-3 | TRBD1 | TRBV7-9 | TGTGCCAGCAGCTTAGCCACAATACAGGGGAACGGAAACACCATATATTTT | CASSLATIQGNGNTIYF
- | TRBJ2-1 | TRBD2 | TRBV24-1 | TGTGCCACCAGTGCCTTGAACCAGCGGGGTAACAATGAGCAGTTCTTC | CATSALNQRGNNEQFF
few | TRBJ2-2 | - | TRBV6-2/TRBV6-3 | TGTGCCAGCAGCCCTACTAGGACCCTGGGCACCGGGGAGCTGTTTTTT | CASSPTRTLGTGELFF
- | TRBJ2-7 | TRBD1 | TRBV19 | TGTGCCAGTAGTTCTGGGACAGGGCGATTTGGCGAGCAGTACTTC | CASSSGTGRFGEQYF
few | TRBJ1-3 | - | TRBV4-2 | TGTGCCAGCAGCCAAGAGCGGTACACCATATATTTT | CASSQERYTIYF
- | TRBJ2-5 | TRBD2 | TRBV10-1 | TGCGCCAGCAGTTCCGGACTAGCGGGGGGCCACCAAGAGACCCAGTACTTC | CASSSGLAGGHQETQYF
few | TRBJ1-2 | - | TRBV5-4 | TGTGCCAGCAGCTGGTTGGGAGTGGATGGCTACACCTTC | CASSWLGVDGYTF
- | TRBJ2-7 | TRBD1 | TRBV19 | TGTGCCAGTAGTATTCTTCGGGACAGGGTCTACGAGCAGTACTTC | CASSILRDRVYEQYF
once | TRBJ2-2 | - | TRBV11-1 | TGTGCCAGCAGCCAACGGAGGGGGAATTTGGCCGGGGAGCTGTTTTTT | CASSQRRGNLAGELFF
- | TRBJ2-2 | - | TRBV19 | TGTGCCAGTAGTATAATTGGGTTAGGGGAGCTGTTTTTT | CASSIIGLGELFF
medium-sized | TRBJ2-3 | - | TRBV25-1 | TGTGCCAGCAGTGAGGGGGGTACAGATACGCAGTATTTT | CASSEGGTDTQYF
- | TRBJ2-1 | - | TRBV7-3 | TGTGCCAGCAGCTTAAGAGGAGGTCAGGACTTTAGCTCCTACAATGAGCAGTTCTTC | CASSLRGGQDFSSYNEQFF
few | TRBJ2-7 | TRBD1 | TRBV2 | TGTGCCAGCAGCCGAATGCCGGGACAGGGGATTCACGAGCAGTACTTC | CASSRMPGQGIHEQYF
- | TRBJ2-3 | - | TRBV7-9 | TGTGCCAGCAGCACCAGGTTCAGGGCAGGTTTAGATACGCAGTATTTT | CASSTRFRAGLDTQYF
- | TRBJ1-5 | - | TRBV19 | TGTGCCAGTAGTATGGGAGCCGTGGGCAATCAGCCCCAGCATTTT | CASSMGAVGNQPQHF
- | TRBJ2-7 | - | TRBV7-2 | TGTGCCAGCAGCGTTGACCCCTCCTACGAGCAGTACTTC | CASSVDPSYEQYF
- | TRBJ2-2 | TRBD1 | TRBV7-9 | TGTGCCAGCAACCTAGTCGGACAGGCCAACACCGGGGAGCTGTTTTTT | CASNLVGQANTGELFF
- | TRBJ1-2 | - | TRBV30 | TGTGCCTGGAGTTGGGGCCCGGGGGGCTACACCTTC | CAWSWGPGGYTF
- | TRBJ1-4 | - | TRBV7-3 | TGTGCCAGCACATCGTATAAGACCACCGGGGAAAAACTGTTTTTT | CASTSYKTTGEKLFF
few | TRBJ2-3 | TRBD2 | TRBV2 | TGTGCCAGCAGCCCTGGGACTAGCGGGGGCACAGATACGCAGTATTTT | CASSPGTSGGTDTQYF
- | TRBJ1-1 | TRBD1 | TRBV6-5 | TGTGCCAGCAGTTACTCGAACAGGGGGAACACTGAAGCTTTCTTT | CASSYSNRGNTEAFF
- | TRBJ1-5 | - | TRBV15 | TGTGCCACCAGCAGGCCAGCCAATCAGCCCCAGCATTTT | CATSRPANQPQHF